This paragraph reports one T cell receptor (beta chain). This specimen belongs to a study of blood T cell repertoires in COVID-19. In the study overall: From the United States, Italy and Spain came samples of acute and convalescent COVID-19.

Those enrolled, adults aged roughly 18 to 90 years, came from roughly 22 US areas. Germline V gives CDR1 KGHDR, CDR2 SFDVKD. There are 14 residues in the CDR3. Deletions cut 9 bases from V and 2 bases from J, with 14 bases between. Assay: immunoSEQ multiplex PCR; the TCRdb copy retains only in-frame clones and omits some. The table includes some 400,000 clones, 75% to 90% detected once. V is TRBV24-1 and J is TRBJ2-3; the D gene is possibly TRBD2 (6 bases). The receptor was isolated from a young man who had recovered from COVID-19. Material for sequencing was PBMCs or T cells enriched from blood (not recorded which). The chain's CDR3 is CATSFRGNTDTQYF. The CDR3 nucleotides are TGTGCCACCTCCTTTCGCGGGAACACAGATACGCAGTATTTT.